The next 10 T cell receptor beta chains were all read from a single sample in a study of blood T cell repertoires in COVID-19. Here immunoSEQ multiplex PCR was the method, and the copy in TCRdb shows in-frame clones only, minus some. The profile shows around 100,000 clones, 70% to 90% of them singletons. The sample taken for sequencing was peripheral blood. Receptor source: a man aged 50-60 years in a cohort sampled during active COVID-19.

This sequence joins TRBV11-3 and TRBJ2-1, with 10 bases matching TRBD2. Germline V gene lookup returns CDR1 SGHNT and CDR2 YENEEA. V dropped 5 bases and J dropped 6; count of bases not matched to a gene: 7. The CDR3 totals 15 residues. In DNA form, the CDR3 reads TGTGCCAGCAGCCGAAGCGGGGGGGGTGGCAATGAGCAGTTCTTC. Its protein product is CASSRSGGGGNEQFF.

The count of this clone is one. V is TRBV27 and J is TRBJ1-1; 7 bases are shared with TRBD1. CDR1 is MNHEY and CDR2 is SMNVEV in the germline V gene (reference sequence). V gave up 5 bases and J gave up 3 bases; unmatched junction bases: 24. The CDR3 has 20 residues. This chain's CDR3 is CASSPLPVGTVSSSDTEAFF. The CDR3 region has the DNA TGTGCCAGCAGTCCACTCCCTGTCGGGACAGTGTCATCTTCGGACACTGAAGCTTTCTTT.

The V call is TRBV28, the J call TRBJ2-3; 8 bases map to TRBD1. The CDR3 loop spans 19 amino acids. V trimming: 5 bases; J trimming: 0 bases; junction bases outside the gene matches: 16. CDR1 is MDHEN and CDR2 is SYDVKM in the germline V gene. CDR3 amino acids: CASSPQTGDVLWSTDTQYF. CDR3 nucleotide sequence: TGTGCCAGCAGTCCACAGACAGGGGACGTATTGTGGAGCACAGATACGCAGTATTTT.

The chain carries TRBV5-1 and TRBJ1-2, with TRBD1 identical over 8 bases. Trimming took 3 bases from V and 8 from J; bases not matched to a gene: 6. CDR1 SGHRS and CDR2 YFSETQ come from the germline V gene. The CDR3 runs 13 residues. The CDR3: CASSSDRGLGYTF. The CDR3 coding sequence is TGCGCCAGCAGCTCCGACAGGGGCTTAGGCTACACCTTC.

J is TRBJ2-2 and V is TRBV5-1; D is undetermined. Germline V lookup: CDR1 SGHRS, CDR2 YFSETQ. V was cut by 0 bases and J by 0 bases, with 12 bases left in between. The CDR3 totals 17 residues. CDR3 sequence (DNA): TGCGCCAGCAGCTTGGCACCCGGCGGAACGAACACCGGGGAGCTGTTTTTT. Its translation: CASSLAPGGTNTGELFF.

The chain's CDR3 is CASSYTLTGEALDQPQHF. CDR3 in DNA: TGTGCCAGCAGCTATACCTTGACAGGGGAGGCATTGGATCAGCCCCAGCATTTT. The J gene is TRBJ1-5, the V gene TRBV5-8; 8 nucleotides line up with TRBD1. Germline V gives CDR1 SGHTS, CDR2 YDEGEE. Trimming removed 3 bases from V and 5 bases from J; junction bases left unmatched: 16. The CDR3 has 18 amino acids.

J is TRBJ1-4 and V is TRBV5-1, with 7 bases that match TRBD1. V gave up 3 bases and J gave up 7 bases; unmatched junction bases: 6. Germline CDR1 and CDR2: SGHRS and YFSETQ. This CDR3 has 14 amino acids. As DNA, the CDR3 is TGCGCCAGCAGCTACGACAGGGCTTTTGAAAAACTGTTTTTT. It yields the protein CASSYDRAFEKLFF. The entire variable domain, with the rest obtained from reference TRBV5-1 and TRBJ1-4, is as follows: KAGVTQTPRYLIKTRGQQVTLSCSPISGHRSVSWYQQTPGQGLQFLFEYFSETQRNKGNFPGRFSGRQFSNSRSEMNVSTLELGDSALYLCASSYDRAFEKLFFGSGTQLSVL.

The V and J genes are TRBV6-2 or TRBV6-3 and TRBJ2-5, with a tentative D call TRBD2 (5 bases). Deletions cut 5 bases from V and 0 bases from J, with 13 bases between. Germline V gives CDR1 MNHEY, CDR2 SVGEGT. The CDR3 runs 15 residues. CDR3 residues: CASSSYSEYQETQYF. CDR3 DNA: TGTGCCAGCAGTAGTTATAGCGAGTACCAAGAGACCCAGTACTTC.

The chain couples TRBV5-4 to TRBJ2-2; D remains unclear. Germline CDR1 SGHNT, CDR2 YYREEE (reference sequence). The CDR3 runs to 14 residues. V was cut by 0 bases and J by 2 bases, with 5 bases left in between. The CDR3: CASSLVKNTGELFF. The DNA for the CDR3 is TGTGCCAGCAGCTTGGTTAAAAACACCGGGGAGCTGTTTTTT.

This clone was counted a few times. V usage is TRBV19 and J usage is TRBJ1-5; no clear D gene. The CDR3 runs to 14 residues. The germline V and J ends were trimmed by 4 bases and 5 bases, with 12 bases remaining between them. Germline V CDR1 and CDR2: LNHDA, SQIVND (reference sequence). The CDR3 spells CASSNTRGDQPQHF. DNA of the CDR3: TGTGCCAGTAGTAATACGAGAGGCGATCAGCCCCAGCATTTT.